These T cell receptor beta chains were read from a single sample in a study of blood T cell repertoires in COVID-19. Data came from immunoSEQ multiplex PCR; TCRdb stores just in-frame clones and leaves some out. The table has more than 95,000 clones, 75% to 90% seen once. Source material: peripheral blood. These receptors were collected from an elderly woman with COVID-19, enrolled during active disease. CDR3s include the opening cysteine and the closing phenylalanine or tryptophan. The D gene is left open where the match is weak. Clone sizes are given selectively: once, few, many, or a class where the clone is expanded.

size,V,D,J,CDR3,DNA
.,TRBV5-1,TRBD1,TRBJ2-2,CASSPGTGRPGELFF,TGCGCCAGCAGTCCCGGGACAGGGAGGCCCGGGGAGCTGTTTTTT
.,TRBV19,.,TRBJ2-5,CASARDTSQETQYF,TGTGCCAGCGCTCGGGACACCTCTCAAGAGACCCAGTACTTC
.,TRBV6-5,.,TRBJ2-7,CASSYFPGYEQYF,TGTGCCAGCAGTTACTTCCCGGGCTACGAGCAGTACTTC
.,TRBV4-3,TRBD2,TRBJ2-7,CASSQEFAGGYEQYF,TGCGCCAGCAGCCAAGAATTTGCGGGAGGGTACGAGCAGTACTTC
few,TRBV5-1,.,TRBJ2-6,CASRRGGSSGANVLTF,TGCGCCAGCAGACGTGGGGGGAGCTCTGGGGCCAACGTCCTGACTTTC
.,TRBV18,.,TRBJ2-1,CASSPRTPRIEQFF,TGTGCCAGCTCACCGCGTACCCCCAGGATCGAGCAGTTCTTC
.,TRBV6-6,.,TRBJ2-7,CASSWGETYEQYF,TGTGCCAGCAGTTGGGGCGAGACCTACGAGCAGTACTTC
.,TRBV19,TRBD1,TRBJ1-5,CASSMFGDRVGQPQHF,TGTGCCAGTAGTATGTTCGGGGACAGGGTTGGTCAGCCCCAGCATTTT
once,TRBV11-2,.,TRBJ2-5,CASSRGAQETQYF,TGTGCCAGCAGCCGTGGGGCCCAAGAGACCCAGTACTTC
once,TRBV28,.,TRBJ2-5,CASSPVARAGQETQYF,TGTGCCAGCAGTCCAGTGGCCAGGGCGGGACAAGAGACCCAGTACTTC